This T cell receptor beta chain is from a study of OX40 agonist ivuxolimab in advanced cancers. About the full investigation: Ivuxolimab, which targeted the costimulatory receptor OX40 (CD134), was an agonistic, fully human IgG2 monoclonal antibody. Intravenous ivuxolimab was administered to patients every 2 weeks at six dose levels: 0.01, 0.1, 0.3, 1.5, 3 and 10 mg/kg. Of the roughly 54 dose-escalation patients, hepatocellular carcinoma was present in approximately 20, melanoma in roughly 15, renal cell carcinoma in 9 and head and neck cancer in 9. The dose-escalation cohort was roughly 83% male with a mean age of around 62 years, ranging from roughly 20 to 85. Patients were allowed to have had prior anti-PD-1, anti-PD-L1 or anti-CTLA-4 therapy, and roughly two fifths of the dose-escalation patients had been treated with checkpoint inhibitors. Partial responses occurred in three dose-escalation patients, of whom one had hepatocellular carcinoma and two had cutaneous melanoma. The purpose of peripheral TCRbeta sequencing was to test whether ivuxolimab changed TCR sequence diversity and led to clonal T-cell expansion. The paper covers the monotherapy dose-escalation part of the phase I ivuxolimab trial, which included N ≈ 57 patients. Study-wide findings and limitations: Antigen specificity was not determined for the clonally expanded peripheral T cells. At doses of 0.1 to 3.0 mg/kg, clonal expansion of both CD4+ and CD8+ blood T cells was observed from baseline to week 6. Low levels of normalized T-cell clonal expansion were also shown by some nonresponding patients. On average, CD8+ T cells showed more expanded clones than CD4+ T cells after ivuxolimab. Partial responders in the 0.1-3.0 mg/kg groups had among the lowest normalized peripheral clonal expansion, especially among CD8+ T cells.

Genomic DNA was isolated from the sorted cells so that the TCRbeta CDR3 region could be sequenced. TCRbeta CDR3 regions were sequenced using the immunoSEQ Assay. TCRdb took over this immuneACCESS table, retaining in-frame rearrangements with V and J assigned. Such tables are incomplete; in checked studies, under half of the missing clones stem from an unresolved V gene, and the remainder is unexplained. The sample yields 45,000 to 55,000 clones; 84% were counted once. Clones ranked in the top ten supply more than 1.5% of the sample. Trimming takes 2 bases from V and 0 bases from J, and the germline ends sit 8 bases apart. The CDR3 has 14 amino acids, counting the end cysteine and phenylalanine. The CDR3 DNA has 42 bases and is translated from base 1. Per the germline V gene (reference sequence), SEHNR is the CDR1 and FQNEAQ is the CDR2. Worth noting for this clone: It lacks a known antigen. There are no base qualities to consult, and no much larger clone falls within one base.

Patients with a history of autoimmune disease or receiving systemic immunosuppression were excluded from the trial. Peripheral blood for TCR sequencing was collected from all dose cohorts at baseline, on cycle 4 day 1, and on cycle 7 day 1. Samples were obtained from an open-label, multicenter, first-in-human phase I dose-escalation trial of ivuxolimab. Adults with locally advanced or metastatic head and neck squamous cell, hepatocellular, melanoma or renal cell carcinoma were enrolled in the trial. Before TCR sequencing, CD4+ T cells and CD8+ T cells were sorted from peripheral blood as separate populations.

Rearrangement joined TRBV7-9 to TRBJ2-7, with the identity of the D gene unclear. This receptor was taken from an adult with an advanced solid tumor such as melanoma, head and neck, liver or kidney cancer. The starting material was CD4+ or CD8+ T cells sorted from blood, obtained in a trial of the OX40 agonist ivuxolimab. Here the CDR3 is given as CASSLSVNSYEQYF. The DNA is TGTGCCAGCAGCTTAAGTGTTAACTCCTACGAGCAGTACTTC.